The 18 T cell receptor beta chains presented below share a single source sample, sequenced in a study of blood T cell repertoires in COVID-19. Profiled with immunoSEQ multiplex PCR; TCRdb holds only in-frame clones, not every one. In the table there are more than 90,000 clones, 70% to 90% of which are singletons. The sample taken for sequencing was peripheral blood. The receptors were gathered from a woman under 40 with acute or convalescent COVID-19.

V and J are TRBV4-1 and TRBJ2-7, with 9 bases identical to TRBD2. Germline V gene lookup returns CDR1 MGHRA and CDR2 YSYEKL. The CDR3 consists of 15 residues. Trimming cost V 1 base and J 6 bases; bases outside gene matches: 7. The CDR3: CASSQGAGGVLEQYF. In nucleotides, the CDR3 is TGCGCCAGCAGCCAAGGGGCGGGAGGGGTTCTCGAGCAGTACTTC.

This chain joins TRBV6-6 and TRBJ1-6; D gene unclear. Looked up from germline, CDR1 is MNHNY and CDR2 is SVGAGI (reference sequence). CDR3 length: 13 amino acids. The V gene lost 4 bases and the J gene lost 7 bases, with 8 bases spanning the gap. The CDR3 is CASSSPGNSPLHF. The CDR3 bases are TGTGCCAGCAGTTCCCCAGGAAATTCACCCCTCCACTTT.

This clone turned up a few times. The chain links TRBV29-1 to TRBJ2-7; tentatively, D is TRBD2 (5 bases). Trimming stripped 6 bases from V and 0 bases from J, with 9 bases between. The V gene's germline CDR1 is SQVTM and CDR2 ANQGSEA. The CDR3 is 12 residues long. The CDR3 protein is CSVAESSYEQYF. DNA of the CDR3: TGCAGCGTAGCGGAGTCCTCCTACGAGCAGTACTTC.

The CDR3 DNA reads TGCAGCGTCAGACTAGCGGGGGGGCTCTCCTCTACAGATACGCAGTATTTT. This encodes CSVRLAGGLSSTDTQYF. This rearrangement joins TRBV29-1 to TRBJ2-3; 14 positions match TRBD2. CDR3 length: 17 residues. Germline-derived CDR1 and CDR2 are SQVTM and ANQGSEA. V was pared by 6 bases and J by 3 bases, with 11 bases of the junction left unmatched.

In nucleotides, the CDR3 is TGTGCCAGCAGCGCTTCGGGAGGGCAGTCTTACACTGAAGCTTTCTTT. This encodes CASSASGGQSYTEAFF. V and J are TRBV9 and TRBJ1-1, with D unclear. This CDR3 has 16 amino acids. The germline CDR1 and CDR2 sequences are SGDLS and YYNGEE. The germline V and J ends were trimmed by 3 bases and 3 bases, with 18 bases remaining between them.

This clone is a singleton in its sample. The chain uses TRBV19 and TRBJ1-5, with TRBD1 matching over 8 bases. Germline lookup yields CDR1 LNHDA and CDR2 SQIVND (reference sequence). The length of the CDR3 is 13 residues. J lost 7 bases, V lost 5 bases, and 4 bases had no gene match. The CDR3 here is CASSPGQGQPQHF. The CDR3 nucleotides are TGTGCCAGTAGTCCCGGACAGGGCCAGCCCCAGCATTTT.

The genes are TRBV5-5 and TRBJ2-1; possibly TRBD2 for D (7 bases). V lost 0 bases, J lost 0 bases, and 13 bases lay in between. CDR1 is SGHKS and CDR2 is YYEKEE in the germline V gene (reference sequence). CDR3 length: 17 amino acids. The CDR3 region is CASSLVVGGLSYNEQFF. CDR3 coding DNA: TGTGCCAGCAGCTTGGTTGTGGGGGGGCTCTCCTACAATGAGCAGTTCTTC.

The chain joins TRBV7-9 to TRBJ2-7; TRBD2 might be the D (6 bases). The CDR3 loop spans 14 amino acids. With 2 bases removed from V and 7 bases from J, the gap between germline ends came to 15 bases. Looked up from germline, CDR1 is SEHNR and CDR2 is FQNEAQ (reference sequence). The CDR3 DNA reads TGTGCCAGCAGCTTACTCGGAGGGGCCTTGGAGCAGTACTTC. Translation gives CASSLLGGALEQYF.

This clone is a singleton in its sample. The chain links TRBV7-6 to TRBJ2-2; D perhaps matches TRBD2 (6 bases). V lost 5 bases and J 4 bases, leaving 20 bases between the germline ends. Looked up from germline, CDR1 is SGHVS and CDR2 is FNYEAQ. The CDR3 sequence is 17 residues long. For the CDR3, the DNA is TGTGCCAGCAGCCTCGAGATGGGAAGGGAGGTCACCGGGGAGCTGTTTTTT. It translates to CASSLEMGREVTGELFF.

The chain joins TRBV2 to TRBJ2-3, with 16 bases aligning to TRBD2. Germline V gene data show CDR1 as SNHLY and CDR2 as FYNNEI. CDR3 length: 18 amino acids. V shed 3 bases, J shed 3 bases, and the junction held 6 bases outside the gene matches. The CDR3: CASSDLGTSGGVTDTQYF. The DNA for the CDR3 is TGTGCCAGCAGTGATTTAGGGACTAGCGGGGGGGTGACAGATACGCAGTATTTT.

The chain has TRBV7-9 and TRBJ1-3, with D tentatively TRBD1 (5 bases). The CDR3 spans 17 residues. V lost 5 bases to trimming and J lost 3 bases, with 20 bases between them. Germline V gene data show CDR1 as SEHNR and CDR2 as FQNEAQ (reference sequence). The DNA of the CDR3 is TGTGCCAGCAGCCCGGGGGTCGGAGGGAATGGTGGAAACACCATATATTTT. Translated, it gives CASSPGVGGNGGNTIYF. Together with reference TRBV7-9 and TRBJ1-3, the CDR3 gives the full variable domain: DTGVSQNPRHKITKRGQNVTFRCDPISEHNRLYWYRQTLGQGPEFLTYFQNEAQLEKSRLLSDRFSAERPKGSFSTLEIQRTEQGDSAMYLCASSPGVGGNGGNTIYFGEGSWLTVV.

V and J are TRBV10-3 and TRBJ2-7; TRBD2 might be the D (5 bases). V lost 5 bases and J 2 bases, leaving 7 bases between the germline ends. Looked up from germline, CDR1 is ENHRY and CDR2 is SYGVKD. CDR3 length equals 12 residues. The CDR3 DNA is TGTGCCATCAGTAGGGAGACCTACGAGCAGTACTTC. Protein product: CAISRETYEQYF.

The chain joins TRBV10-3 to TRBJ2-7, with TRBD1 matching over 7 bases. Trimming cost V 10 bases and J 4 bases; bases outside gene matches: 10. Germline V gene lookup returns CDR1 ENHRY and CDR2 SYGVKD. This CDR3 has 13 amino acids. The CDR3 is CATTPGQQYEQYF. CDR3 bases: TGTGCCACAACACCGGGACAGCAATACGAGCAGTACTTC.

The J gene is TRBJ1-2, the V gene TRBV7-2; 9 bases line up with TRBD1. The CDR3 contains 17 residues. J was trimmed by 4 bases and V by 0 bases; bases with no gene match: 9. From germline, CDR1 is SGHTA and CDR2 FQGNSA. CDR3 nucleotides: TGTGCCAGCAGCTTAGCGGGGACAGGGATGGTGGGCTATGGCTACACCTTC. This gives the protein CASSLAGTGMVGYGYTF.

The CDR3 DNA follows: TGTGCCAGCTCTATCTTGCCGGGGTCCTACGAGCAGTACTTC. It specifies CASSILPGSYEQYF. The rearrangement joins TRBV6-5 to TRBJ2-7; D might be TRBD2 (5 bases). The ends were cut back, 8 bases at V and 1 base at J, with 15 bases in the middle. The CDR3 has 14 amino acids. Germline CDR1 is MNHEY and CDR2 is SVGAGI.

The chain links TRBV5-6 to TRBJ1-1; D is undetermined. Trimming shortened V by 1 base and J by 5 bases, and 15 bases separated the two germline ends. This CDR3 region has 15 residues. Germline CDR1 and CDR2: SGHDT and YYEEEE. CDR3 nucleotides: TGTGCCAGCAGCTTGTTTGCGGGCCGAGGAACTGAAGCTTTCTTT. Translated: CASSLFAGRGTEAFF.

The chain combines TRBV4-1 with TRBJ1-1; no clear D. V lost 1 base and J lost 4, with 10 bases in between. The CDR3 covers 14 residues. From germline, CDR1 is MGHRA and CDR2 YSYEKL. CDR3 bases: TGCGCCAGCAGCCAAGGGAGGGTTGGCACTGAAGCTTTCTTT. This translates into CASSQGRVGTEAFF.

The CDR3 DNA reads TGCGCCAGCAGTCAATCGCCAGGGCAGGAGGGTTACAATGAGCAGTTCTTC. Translation gives CASSQSPGQEGYNEQFF. This rearrangement joins TRBV23-1 to TRBJ2-1; D possibly corresponds to TRBD2 (6 bases). TRBV23-1 is treated as an ORF (open reading frame) with a function not yet certain. The V end lost 0 bases, the J end lost 4 bases, and 16 bases lay between the germline ends. There are 17 residues in the CDR3.